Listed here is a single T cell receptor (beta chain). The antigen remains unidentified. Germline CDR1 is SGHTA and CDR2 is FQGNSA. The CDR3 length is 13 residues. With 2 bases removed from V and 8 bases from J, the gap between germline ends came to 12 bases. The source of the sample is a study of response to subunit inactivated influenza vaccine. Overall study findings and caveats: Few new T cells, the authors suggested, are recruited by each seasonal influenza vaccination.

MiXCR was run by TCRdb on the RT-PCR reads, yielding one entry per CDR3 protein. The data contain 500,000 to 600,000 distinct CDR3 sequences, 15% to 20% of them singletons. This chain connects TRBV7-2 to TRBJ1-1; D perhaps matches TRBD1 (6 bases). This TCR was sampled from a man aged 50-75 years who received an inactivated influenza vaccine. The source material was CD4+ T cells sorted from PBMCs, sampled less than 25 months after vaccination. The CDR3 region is CASSLQDSFEAFF. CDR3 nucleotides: TGTGCCAGCAGCTTACAGGACAGCTTCGAAGCTTTCTTT. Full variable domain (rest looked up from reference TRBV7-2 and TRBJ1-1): GAGVSQSPSNKVTEKGKDVELRCDPISGHTALYWYRQSLGQGLEFLIYFQGNSAPDKSGLPSDRFSAERTGGSVSTLTIQRTQQEDSAVYLCASSLQDSFEAFFGQGTRLTVV.